The source of this T cell receptor beta chain is a study of OX40 agonist ivuxolimab in advanced cancers. Background on the study: Partial responses, seen in three patients, involved one hepatocellular carcinoma and two cutaneous melanomas. Points from the study as a whole: At 0.1 to 3.0 mg/kg, clonal expansion of CD4+ and CD8+ blood T cells had occurred by week 6.

Systemic immunosuppression or a history of autoimmune disease excluded patients. CDR1 is MNHNS and CDR2 is SASEGT in the germline V gene. Trimming took off 0 bases at V and 4 bases at J, with 7 bases between the two ends. The CDR3 runs to 14 residues. Points on this clone: Its antigen remains unidentified.

Clones were sequenced by immunoSEQ multiplex PCR, and TCRdb holds only the in-frame ones, with some missing. The sample lists 90,000 to 100,000 clones; just under 85% were seen once. This receptor was taken from an adult with an advanced solid tumor such as melanoma, head and neck, liver or kidney cancer. The chain links TRBV6-1 to TRBJ2-1; D call uncertain. This material consisted of CD4+ or CD8+ T cells sorted from blood, taken in a trial of the OX40 agonist ivuxolimab. CDR3 nucleotide sequence: TGTGCCAGCAGTGAAGCCCAACAATACAATGAGCAGTTCTTC. Residues: CASSEAQQYNEQFF.